This T cell receptor (beta chain) stems from a study of graft-versus-host responses after intestinal transplantation. Study overall: In this cohort, recipients had multivisceral, liver-intestinal, or isolated intestinal transplants. Study findings and constraints: There were GvH clones found in recipient marrow, and some of them appeared first in ileum or blood. Within allografts, high graft-versus-host to host-versus-graft clonal ratios were seen among patients with graft-donor T cell macrochimerism. Peak levels of circulating GvH clones tracked with early post-transplant HvG declines.

Worth noting for this clone: The antigen is unknown.

CDR3 length: 13 residues. Germline CDR1 and CDR2: GTSNPN and SVGIG (reference sequence). Unmatched junction bases numbered 4, after V lost 0 bases and J lost 7 bases. The table came from immunoSEQ multiplex PCR; TCRdb's copy has only in-frame clones and leaves some out. Here the sample spans approximately 110,000 clones, 85% to 95% being singletons. V usage is TRBV30 and J usage is TRBJ2-7; TRBD1 matches 9 bases. The sequence was collected from a human donor who was the organ donor for an intestinal transplant. Specimen: unstimulated CD8+ T cells sorted from spleen or lymph node cells, collected before transplant. The CDR3 region is CAWSVLGQGEQYF. CDR3 nucleotide sequence: TGTGCCTGGAGTGTACTCGGACAGGGGGAGCAGTACTTC.